This T cell receptor beta chain came from a study of blood T cell repertoires in COVID-19 (TCRdb year 2020). Regarding the study in general: The collaborator samples originated in the United States, Italy and Spain and spanned the acute and convalescent phases of COVID-19. The prospective study material was composed of cDNA or gDNA derived from T cells, B-cell-depleted T cells, or PBMCs. The dataset comprised deeply sampled blood TCRbeta repertoires from subjects exposed to, actively infected with, or recovered from COVID-19. A freely available public database, intended as a resource for researchers studying the immune response to SARS-CoV-2, is where the repertoires were released. Samples were obtained from the ongoing ImmuneRACE study (first 160 participants) and from about 1,300 subjects provided by 6 global collaborators. Nearly every sample came with metadata listing a de-identified subject ID, COVID-19 status, age in years and sex. Where HLA class I and class II types were available, the types were taken from metadata supplied by the sample provider, not from assay-based typing. The research as a whole found: The quantity of clinical and demographic metadata differed by source and by participant and was supplied without curation.

Comments on this clone: Its antigen remains unidentified. The record has no base qualities; no much larger clone is one base away.

Samples from volunteer blood donors who had recovered from COVID-19 were contributed by a second Seattle source. The collaborating institutions used their own protocols to collect whole blood in K2EDTA tubes. For TCRbeta analysis, collaborators shipped samples in one of three forms: frozen whole blood, isolated PBMCs, or DNA extracted from either of those sample types. TCRbeta CDR3 regions were amplified from genomic DNA by means of the immunoSEQ Assay, a bias-controlled multiplex PCR. The source study handled its data this way. The number of nucleated cells in each sample was estimated by amplification of reference gene primers within the assay. To quantify the absolute abundance of each unique TCRbeta CDR3 rearrangement, sequence reads were collapsed and filtered. Productive Simpson clonality was computed per sample as the square root of Simpson's diversity index over productive rearrangements. As stored in TCRdb, this immuneACCESS dataset retains in-frame rearrangements with V and J assigned. A fraction of the clones does not appear; measured against another copy, unresolved V genes explain less than half of the discrepancy, and the remainder lacks a known reason. V, J and clone size reflect that table, while D and trimming were determined from the DNA. Here the sample has around 300,000 clones; 70% to 90% occur a single time. Approximately 2% of the sample comes from the top ten.

V is pruned by 7 bases and J by 0 bases, leaving 5 bases of the junction without a gene match. Inclusive of the bounding cysteine and phenylalanine, the CDR3 is 14 residues long. Only the CDR3 DNA is retained, 42 bases long and in frame from the first base. According to the germline V gene (reference sequence), CDR1 reads LGHDT and CDR2 reads YNNKEL. Sequencing was done on a sample of peripheral blood. This sequence originates from a woman younger than 45 who had recovered from COVID-19. The chain is encoded by TRBV3-1 (or the pseudogene TRBV3-2) joined to TRBJ2-7; a stretch of 8 junction bases matches TRBD1. The CDR3 here reads CASKADRDSYEQYF. The DNA reads TGTGCCAGCAAGGCGGACAGGGACTCCTACGAGCAGTACTTC.